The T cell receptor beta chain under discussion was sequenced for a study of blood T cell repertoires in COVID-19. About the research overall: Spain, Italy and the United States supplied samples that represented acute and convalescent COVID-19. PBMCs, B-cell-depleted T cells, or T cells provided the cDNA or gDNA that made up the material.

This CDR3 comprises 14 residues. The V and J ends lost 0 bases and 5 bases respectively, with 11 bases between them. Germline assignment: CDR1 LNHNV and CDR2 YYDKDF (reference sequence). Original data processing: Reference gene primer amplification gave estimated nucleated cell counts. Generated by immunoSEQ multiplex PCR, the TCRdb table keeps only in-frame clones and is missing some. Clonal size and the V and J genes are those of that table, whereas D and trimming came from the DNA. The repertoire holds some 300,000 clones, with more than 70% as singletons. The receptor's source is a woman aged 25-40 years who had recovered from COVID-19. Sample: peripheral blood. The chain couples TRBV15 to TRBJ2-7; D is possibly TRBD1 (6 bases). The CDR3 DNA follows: TGTGCCACCAGCAGAGACAGGGGAAAAGACGAGCAGTACTTC. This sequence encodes CATSRDRGKDEQYF.